This entry is about one T cell receptor beta chain. The CDR3 contains 14 residues. Germline lookup yields CDR1 SGHRS and CDR2 YFSETQ. Trimming shortened V by 0 bases and J by 2 bases, and 9 bases separated the two germline ends. The data are from a study of blood T cell repertoires in COVID-19. Across the whole study: PBMCs, B-cell-depleted T cells, or T cells provided the cDNA or gDNA that made up the material.

Libraries were prepared by immunoSEQ multiplex PCR; TCRdb keeps only in-frame clonotypes and omits some of them. The profile covers about 42,000 clones, with roughly nine tenths appearing a single time and 8% to 10% taken by the ten largest. Material: peripheral blood. This TCR derives from a man aged 45-65 years with active COVID-19. The chain links TRBV5-1 to TRBJ2-7, with a possible D match to TRBD1 (5 bases). The CDR3 DNA reads as TGCGCCAGCAGCTTGGTTCAGGGTACCTACGAGCAGTACTTC. Its translation is CASSLVQGTYEQYF.